This T cell receptor (beta chain) was profiled in a study of shared clonotypes between healthy human individuals. Broader study findings: Sharing across a few donors was seen in 4% to 6.5% of naive CD4 clonotypes. Generation probabilities were higher for clonotypes shared across all four sorted-subset donors than for unshared ones.

Between the trimmed V and J ends, which lost 0 bases and 3 bases, there was a span of 8 bases. This CDR3 has 14 amino acids. Germline V gene lookup returns CDR1 SGHTA and CDR2 FQGNSA. Profiled with immunoSEQ multiplex PCR; TCRdb holds only in-frame clones, not every one. The table records 2 million to 2.5 million clones, more than 85% of them present only once. In regard to this clone: What it binds is unknown.

This receptor was identified in a man younger than 35 in good health. Some clones in this sample may be carry-over from other donors' samples. Sequenced sample: naive CD4+ T cells from PBMCs. Subset denoted: CD45RA+ positively selected. This chain uses TRBV7-2 with TRBJ1-2; D gene ambiguous. The CDR3 here is CASSLARGDYGYTF. CDR3 nucleotides: TGTGCCAGCAGCTTAGCCCGAGGAGACTATGGCTACACCTTC. Complete variable domain (other parts from reference TRBV7-2 and TRBJ1-2): GAGVSQSPSNKVTEKGKDVELRCDPISGHTALYWYRQSLGQGLEFLIYFQGNSAPDKSGLPSDRFSAERTGGSVSTLTIQRTQQEDSAVYLCASSLARGDYGYTFGSGTRLTVV.